One and the same sample provided the 28 T cell receptor beta chains below, sequenced in a study of CD8+ T cells in alopecia areata. It was cDNA, reverse transcribed from extracted RNA, that served as the sequencing template. Clones were read by immunoSEQ multiplex PCR, and TCRdb kept only the in-frame ones, dropping some. The sample comprises approximately 300,000 clones, 58% of which are singletons, and under 2% rests with the top ten. Regarding treatment: oral pan-JAK inhibitor, 5-10 mg twice daily. The input for sequencing was CD4+ T cells sorted from blood, taken at week 24, from a patient treated with tofacitinib. Source of these receptors: a human donor with alopecia areata.

J is TRBJ1-5 and V is TRBV6-1; D unclear. From germline, CDR1 is MNHNS and CDR2 SASEGT. The CDR3 has 15 residues. V gave up 0 bases and J gave up 4 bases, with 10 bases separating them. CDR3: CASSEARIRNQPQHF. CDR3 bases: TGTGCCAGCAGTGAAGCGCGTATCAGGAATCAGCCCCAGCATTTT.

This clone appeared a few times. The genes are TRBV29-1 and TRBJ2-5; no clear D gene. The V end was cut by 3 bases, the J end by 3 bases, with 8 bases between. The CDR3 sequence is 12 residues long. Germline CDR1 is SQVTM and CDR2 is ANQGSEA. CDR3 bases: TGCAGCGTTGACCGGACCGAAGAGACCCAGTACTTC. Translation: CSVDRTEETQYF.

J is TRBJ1-1 and V is TRBV29-1; 11 positions match TRBD1. The CDR3 spans 17 residues. Trimming cost V 4 bases and J 10 bases; bases outside gene matches: 20. The germline V gene encodes CDR1 SQVTM and CDR2 ANQGSEA. DNA for the CDR3: TGCAGCGTTGGAAGATTTGGTCCGGGACAGGGGGGCCGAGGAGCTTTCTTT. Its protein product is CSVGRFGPGQGGRGAFF.

This clone was counted between two and nine times. This sequence joins TRBV30 and TRBJ2-7; TRBD2 might be the D (5 bases). The germline CDR1 and CDR2 sequences are GTSNPN and SVGIG (reference sequence). V was trimmed by 1 base and J by 2 bases, leaving 12 bases between them. The CDR3 sequence is 14 residues long. CDR3 nucleotide sequence: TGTGCCTGGAGTGCAAAACCGGGAACCTACGAGCAGTACTTC. This sequence encodes CAWSAKPGTYEQYF.

A few counts support this clone. This rearrangement joins TRBV29-1 to TRBJ1-2; D remains ambiguous. Per germline, CDR1 SQVTM and CDR2 ANQGSEA. Trimming took off 4 bases at V and 6 bases at J, with 12 bases between the two ends. There are 12 residues in the CDR3. The CDR3 DNA reads as TGCAGCGTTGTCGGTCAGGCGGATGGCTACACCTTC. This sequence encodes CSVVGQADGYTF.

As to this clone: The sample carries other DNA sequences with the same CDR3. This chain uses TRBV20-1 with TRBJ2-5; no clear D. CDR1 and CDR2 from the germline V gene are DFQATT and SNEGSKA (reference sequence). V was clipped by 1 base and J by 3 bases, with 3 bases between them. The CDR3 runs to 11 residues. CDR3 sequence reads: CSARGEETQYF. Here the CDR3 DNA reads TGCAGTGCTAGAGGGGAAGAGACCCAGTACTTC.

This clone was counted a few times. The chain combines TRBV5-4 with TRBJ1-4; D not certain. Germline V CDR1 and CDR2: SGHNT, YYREEE (reference sequence). Deletions cut 4 bases from V and 6 bases from J, with 10 bases between. The CDR3 runs to 13 residues. CDR3 region: CASSRVGDEKLFF. CDR3 nucleotides: TGTGCCAGCAGCAGGGTTGGTGATGAAAAACTGTTTTTT.

The V call is TRBV6-5, the J call TRBJ2-3; 8 bases align to TRBD1. Germline trimming cut 5 bases from V and 6 bases from J; bases unmatched to any gene: 10. The CDR3 extends over 15 amino acids. Per germline, CDR1 MNHEY and CDR2 SVGAGI. The DNA for the CDR3 is TGTGCCAGCAGTCGCTTTACAGGGGGGTCGGATACGCAGTATTTT. It yields the protein CASSRFTGGSDTQYF.

This clone occurred many times. The chain couples TRBV28 to TRBJ1-5; 9 nucleotides agree with TRBD1. This CDR3 is 15 amino acids long. CDR1 is MDHEN and CDR2 is SYDVKM in the germline V gene. V was pared by 5 bases and J by 6 bases, with 8 bases of the junction left unmatched. CDR3 sequence: CASSKTGGIGQPQHF. CDR3 coding DNA: TGTGCCAGCAGTAAGACAGGGGGAATAGGTCAGCCCCAGCATTTT.

This clone was detected a few times. The rearrangement joins TRBV27 to TRBJ1-1; D not certain. Germline assignment: CDR1 MNHEY and CDR2 SMNVEV (reference sequence). CDR3 length: 13 residues. V gave up 5 bases and J gave up 1 base, with 8 bases separating them. This CDR3 reads CASSPDTNTEAFF. CDR3 DNA: TGTGCCAGCAGTCCCGACACGAACACTGAAGCTTTCTTT.

A note on this clone: The same CDR3 also results from other DNA sequences found in this sample. The rearrangement links TRBV9 to TRBJ2-3; D not certain. CDR3 length: 15 residues. V was trimmed by 1 base and J by 0 bases, leaving 9 bases between them. Germline assignment: CDR1 SGDLS and CDR2 YYNGEE. In DNA, the CDR3 is TGTGCCAGCAGCGTATCCCTTTCTAGCACAGATACGCAGTATTTT. Translated: CASSVSLSSTDTQYF.

This clone was picked up a small number of times. The J gene is TRBJ2-5, the V gene TRBV29-1; no reliable D call. Germline V gene sequence: CDR1 SQVTM, CDR2 ANQGSEA. The CDR3 consists of 13 residues. V was pared by 4 bases and J by 1 base, with 10 bases between. The CDR3 spells CSVVSMFQETQYF. The CDR3 DNA is TGCAGCGTTGTGTCGATGTTCCAAGAGACCCAGTACTTC.

This clone was observed a few times. V gene TRBV29-1 combines with J gene TRBJ1-1, with TRBD1 as a possible D gene (6 bases). Germline assignment: CDR1 SQVTM and CDR2 ANQGSEA. Trimming removed 4 bases from V and 0 bases from J, with 15 bases in between. This CDR3 is built from 15 residues. The CDR3, as DNA: TGCAGCGTTGGGTTTCGGGGACACATGAACACTGAAGCTTTCTTT. This translates into CSVGFRGHMNTEAFF. The variable domain in full, with the rest retrieved from reference TRBV29-1 and TRBJ1-1, is SAVISQKPSRDICQRGTSLTIQCQVDSQVTMMFWYRQQPGQSLTLIATANQGSEATYESGFVIDKFPISRPNLTFSTLTVSNMSPEDSSIYLCSVGFRGHMNTEAFFGQGTRLTVV.

CDR3 in amino acids: CAWSETQETQYF. CDR3 DNA sequence: TGTGCCTGGAGTGAGACCCAAGAGACCCAGTACTTC. The chain joins TRBV30 to TRBJ2-5; unclear D gene. The germline gives CDR1 GTSNPN, CDR2 SVGIG (reference sequence). This CDR3 region has 12 residues. V was trimmed by 1 base and J by 1 base, leaving 4 bases between them.

The chain combines TRBV15 with TRBJ1-3, with D hard to call. The V gene's germline CDR1 is LNHNV and CDR2 YYDKDF (reference sequence). Between the trimmed V and J ends, which lost 0 bases and 10 bases, there was a span of 10 bases. The length of the CDR3 is 13 residues. This chain's CDR3 is CATSRDLSGTIYF. The CDR3 bases are TGTGCCACCAGCAGAGATCTATCCGGGACCATATATTTT.

This chain joins TRBV6-5 and TRBJ2-3, with 7 nucleotides matching TRBD2. The germline V gene has CDR1 MNHEY and CDR2 SVGAGI. The CDR3 is made up of 14 amino acids. Trimming took 7 bases from V and 3 from J; bases not matched to a gene: 7. The CDR3 region has the DNA TGTGCCAGCACCCAAAGCGGGGTGACAGATACGCAGTATTTT. It codes for CASTQSGVTDTQYF.

The chain links TRBV29-1 to TRBJ2-1; 9 bases fit TRBD2. CDR1 is SQVTM and CDR2 is ANQGSEA in the germline V gene. The CDR3 sequence is 12 residues long. Losses at the gene ends were 6 bases for V and 9 bases for J; bases not matched to a gene: 6. The CDR3 is CSVPGLAPEQFF. The CDR3 DNA is TGCAGCGTCCCGGGACTAGCCCCTGAGCAGTTCTTC.

This clone was observed a few times. The chain uses TRBV29-1 and TRBJ1-1; the match to TRBD1 covers 7 bases. In germline, CDR1 is SQVTM, CDR2 ANQGSEA. J was trimmed by 0 bases and V by 3 bases; bases with no gene match: 7. CDR3 length equals 15 residues. The CDR3 DNA is TGCAGCGTTGATCAGGGGGAGGTTATGAACACTGAAGCTTTCTTT. This gives the protein CSVDQGEVMNTEAFF.

This rearrangement joins TRBV7-9 to TRBJ2-3, with D possibly TRBD2 on 6 matching bases. Germline CDR1 is SEHNR and CDR2 is FQNEAQ (reference sequence). With 3 bases removed from V and 0 bases from J, the gap between germline ends came to 10 bases. The CDR3 has 15 residues. The CDR3 spells CASSLGLASTDTQYF. The CDR3 nucleotides read TGTGCCAGCAGCTTGGGACTGGCGAGCACAGATACGCAGTATTTT.

The chain uses TRBV28 and TRBJ2-5; 8 bases fit TRBD1. Germline V CDR1 and CDR2: MDHEN, SYDVKM. Germline trimming cut 8 bases from V and 5 bases from J; bases unmatched to any gene: 19. The CDR3 is made up of 17 amino acids. CDR3 bases: TGTGCCAGCTACCCGGGGGTCAGGGGGCGTTTTGAGGAGACCCAGTACTTC. Translating gives CASYPGVRGRFEETQYF. The full variable domain, with the rest looked up from reference TRBV28 and TRBJ2-5, is DVKVTQSSRYLVKRTGEKVFLECVQDMDHENMFWYRQDPGLGLRLIYFSYDVKMKEKGDIPEGYSVSREKKERFSLILESASTNQTSMYLCASYPGVRGRFEETQYFGPGTRLLVL.

This clone appeared a single time. This chain connects TRBV5-1 to TRBJ1-4; D is possibly TRBD1 (5 bases). Germline loops: CDR1 SGHRS, CDR2 YFSETQ. CDR3 length: 13 residues. Trimming cost V 4 bases and J 8 bases, with 12 bases left between them. The CDR3 spells CASSRLEGEKLFF. The CDR3 nucleotides are TGCGCCAGCAGCCGTTTGGAGGGGGAAAAACTGTTTTTT.

This chain joins TRBV18 and TRBJ2-2, with D uncertain. Trimming left V 9 bases short and J 0 bases short, with 8 bases between. The CDR3 spans 13 residues. CDR1 and CDR2 (germline): KGHSH, LQKENI. The CDR3 bases are TGTGCCAGTTCTCTTACGAACACCGGGGAGCTGTTTTTT. Translated, it gives CASSLTNTGELFF.

This clone was seen a few times. The chain links TRBV30 to TRBJ2-6, with no clear D. The length of the CDR3 is 14 residues. The V end lost 7 bases, the J end lost 0 bases, and 10 bases lay between the germline ends. Germline V gene lookup returns CDR1 GTSNPN and CDR2 SVGIG (reference sequence). The CDR3: CASPRVSGANVLTF. CDR3 DNA: TGTGCCTCCCCACGGGTCTCTGGGGCCAACGTCCTGACTTTC.

This chain joins TRBV29-1 and TRBJ2-7; D may be TRBD2 (5 bases). The CDR3 loop spans 13 amino acids. Germline CDR1 and CDR2: SQVTM and ANQGSEA. Trimming removed 5 bases from V and 7 bases from J, with 18 bases in between. The CDR3 spells CSVRRGILGEQYF. The CDR3 DNA follows: TGCAGCGTTCGAAGAGGGATTTTGGGGGAGCAGTACTTC.

J is TRBJ1-6 and V is TRBV5-1; D possibly corresponds to TRBD1 (5 bases). The V end lost 5 bases, the J end lost 5 bases, and 17 bases lay between the germline ends. Germline CDR1 SGHRS, CDR2 YFSETQ. The CDR3 totals 16 residues. The CDR3 reads CASRAGQTNNNSPLHF. The CDR3 nucleotides are TGCGCCAGCAGGGCCGGACAAACGAATAATAATTCACCCCTCCACTTT.

This clone was seen more than once but under ten times. This sequence joins TRBV7-2 and TRBJ2-7; D may be TRBD1 (6 bases). Per germline, CDR1 SGHTA and CDR2 FQGNSA. V was shortened by 3 bases and J by 3 bases, with 12 bases between the two germline ends. This CDR3 has 14 amino acids. CDR3 nucleotide sequence: TGTGCCAGCAGCTTCCGGGACACGCTCTACGAGCAGTACTTC. Translated, it gives CASSFRDTLYEQYF.

The genes are TRBV25-1 and TRBJ1-3; the D gene is possibly TRBD1 (6 bases). V was trimmed by 2 bases and J by 1 base, leaving 9 bases between them. Germline V lookup: CDR1 MGHDK, CDR2 SYGVNS. The CDR3 runs 15 residues. The CDR3 sequence is CASSETGLSGNTIYF. In DNA, the CDR3 is TGTGCCAGCAGTGAAACAGGGTTGTCTGGAAACACCATATATTTT.

The chain uses TRBV7-6 and TRBJ2-5; 12 bases align to TRBD2. CDR1 is SGHVS and CDR2 is FNYEAQ in the germline V gene. V gave up 3 bases and J gave up 8 bases; unmatched junction bases: 10. This CDR3 spans 16 amino acids. CDR3 loop: CASSLRGTSGRITQYF. Written as DNA, the CDR3 is TGTGCCAGCAGCTTGAGGGGGACTAGCGGGCGGATTACCCAGTACTTC.